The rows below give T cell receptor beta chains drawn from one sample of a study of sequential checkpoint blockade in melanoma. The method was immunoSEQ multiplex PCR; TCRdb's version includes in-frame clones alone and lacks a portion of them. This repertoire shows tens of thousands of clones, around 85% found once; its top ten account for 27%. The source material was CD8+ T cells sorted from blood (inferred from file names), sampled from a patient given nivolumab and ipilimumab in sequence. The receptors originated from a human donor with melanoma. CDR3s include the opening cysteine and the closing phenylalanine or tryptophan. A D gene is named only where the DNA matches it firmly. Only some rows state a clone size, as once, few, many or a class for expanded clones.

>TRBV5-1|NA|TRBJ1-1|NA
TGCGCCAGCAGCTCTACAGGGCCGGTTGAAGCTTTCTTT
CASSSTGPVEAFF
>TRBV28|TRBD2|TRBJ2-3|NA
TGTGCCAGCAGTTTGCCGGTCCATAGCGGGAGGGCCCTCGGCACAGATACGCAGTATTTT
CASSLPVHSGRALGTDTQYF
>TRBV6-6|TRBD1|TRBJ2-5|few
TGTGCCAGCAGTCCAACAGGGGGCATTGAGACCCAGTACTTC
CASSPTGGIETQYF
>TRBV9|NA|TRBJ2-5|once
TGTGCCAGCAGCGTAGGAGGCTCCGAGACCCAGTACTTC
CASSVGGSETQYF
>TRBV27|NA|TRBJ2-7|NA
TGTGCCAGCAGACCTACAGGTTCCTACGAGCAGTACTTC
CASRPTGSYEQYF
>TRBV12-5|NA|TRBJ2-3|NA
TGTGCTAGTGGAGGACTCGTTCGGGATACGCAGTATTTT
CASGGLVRDTQYF
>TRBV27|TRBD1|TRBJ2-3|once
TGTGCCAGCAGTTTATACTTATCAGGGGGCGCGTCGGCCACAGATACGCAGTATTTT
CASSLYLSGGASATDTQYF
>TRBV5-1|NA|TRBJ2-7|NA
TGCGCCAGCAGTTCCATCCCTGGTCGTAGGGACACCTCCTACGAGCAGTACTTC
CASSSIPGRRDTSYEQYF
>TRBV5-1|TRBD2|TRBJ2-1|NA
TGCGCCAGCAGCGTGGGCGAAGGCGGGAGGAAGTACAATGAGCAGTTCTTC
CASSVGEGGRKYNEQFF
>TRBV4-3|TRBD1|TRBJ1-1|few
TGCGCCAGCAGCCCTTCACAGGGGATGAACACTGAAGCTTTCTTT
CASSPSQGMNTEAFF
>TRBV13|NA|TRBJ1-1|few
TGTGCCAGCAGCTTAAGCGACAGACGATTGAACACTGAAGCTTTCTTT
CASSLSDRRLNTEAFF
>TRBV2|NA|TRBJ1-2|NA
TGTGCCAGCAGCCAACCGGGGGTTAGCTATGGCTACACCTTC
CASSQPGVSYGYTF
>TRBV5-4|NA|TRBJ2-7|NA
TGTGCCAGCAGCTTCAGGGGCCTTACCGAGCAGTACTTC
CASSFRGLTEQYF
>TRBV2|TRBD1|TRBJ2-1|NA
TGTGCCAGCAGCGAGGGACAGGGGGTCTACAATGAGCAGTTCTTC
CASSEGQGVYNEQFF
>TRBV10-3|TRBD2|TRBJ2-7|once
TGTGCCATCAGTTCAGGGACTATCGGCTACGAGCAGTACTTC
CAISSGTIGYEQYF
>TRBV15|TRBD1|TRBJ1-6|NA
TGTGCCACCAGCACAGCAGGGGGCTATAATTCACCCCTCCACTTT
CATSTAGGYNSPLHF
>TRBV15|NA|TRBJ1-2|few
TGTGCCACCAGCACCTACGACAGCCTAAAAGACTATGGCTACACCTTC
CATSTYDSLKDYGYTF
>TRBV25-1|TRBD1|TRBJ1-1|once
TGTGCCAGCGGACAGGGAGCCACTGAAGCTTTCTTT
CASGQGATEAFF
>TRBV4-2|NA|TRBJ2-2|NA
TGTGCCAGCAGTCCCCTCCATGGGGGGACTAACACCGGGGAGCTGTTTTTT
CASSPLHGGTNTGELFF
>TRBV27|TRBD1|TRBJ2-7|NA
TGTGCCAGCAGTTTATTAGGGACAGGACACTACGAGCAGTACTTC
CASSLLGTGHYEQYF
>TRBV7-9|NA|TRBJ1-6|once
TGTGCCAGCAGCCCCCGCTTCGGCTCCTATAATTCACCCCTCCACTTT
CASSPRFGSYNSPLHF
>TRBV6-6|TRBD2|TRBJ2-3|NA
TGTGCCAGCAGTTACCTAGCGGGCACTAGCACAGATACGCAGTATTTT
CASSYLAGTSTDTQYF
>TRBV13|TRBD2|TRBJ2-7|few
TGTGCCAGCAGCTTAGGTCTAGCGGGAATATATAACGAGCAGTACTTC
CASSLGLAGIYNEQYF
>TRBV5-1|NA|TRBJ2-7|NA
TGCGCCAGCAGCAATAAACAGGGTTCCTACGAGCAGTACTTC
CASSNKQGSYEQYF
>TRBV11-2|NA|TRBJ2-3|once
TGTGCCAGCAGCCTAACAGATACGCAGTATTTT
CASSLTDTQYF
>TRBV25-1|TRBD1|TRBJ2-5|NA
TGTGCCAGCAGTGAGCTGACAGGGTACCAAGAGACCCAGTACTTC
CASSELTGYQETQYF
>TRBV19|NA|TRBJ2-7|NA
TGTGCCAGTAGTACCACAGGGTCAGCTTCCTACGAGCAGTACTTC
CASSTTGSASYEQYF
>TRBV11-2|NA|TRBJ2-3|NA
TGTGCCAGCAGCTTAGGGCCGCAAGTCACAGATACGCAGTATTTT
CASSLGPQVTDTQYF
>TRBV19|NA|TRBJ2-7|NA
TGTGCCAGTAGTGCTGTAGGAGCGGGACACTACGAGCAGTACTTC
CASSAVGAGHYEQYF
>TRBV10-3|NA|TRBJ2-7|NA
TGTGCCATCAGTGAGTCGGGTGACAGAACCTACGAGCAGTACTTC
CAISESGDRTYEQYF
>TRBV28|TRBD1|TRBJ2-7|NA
TGTGCCAGCAGTGCGATACAGGGGGTATACGAGCAGTACTTC
CASSAIQGVYEQYF
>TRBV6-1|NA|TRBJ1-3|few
TGTGCCAGCAGCCCGCTTGAGTTTTCCGGAAACACCATATATTTT
CASSPLEFSGNTIYF
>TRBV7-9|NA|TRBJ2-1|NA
TGTGCCAGCAGCCCCACAGGGATTTACAATGAGCAGTTCTTC
CASSPTGIYNEQFF
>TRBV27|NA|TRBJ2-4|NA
TGTGCCAGCAGTTTTTGGCCGCTAGCCAAAAACATTCAGTACTTC
CASSFWPLAKNIQYF
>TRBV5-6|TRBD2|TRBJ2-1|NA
TGTGCCAGCAGCCTGGGACTAGCGGGGTTCTACAATGAGCAGTTCTTC
CASSLGLAGFYNEQFF
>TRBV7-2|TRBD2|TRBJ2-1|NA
TGTGCCAGCAGCCTGGGAGGGGGACTAGCGGGAGGGCCGCAGCAGTTCTTC
CASSLGGGLAGGPQQFF
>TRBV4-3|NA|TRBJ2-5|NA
TGCGCCAGCAGCCAAGACGGGGAAGAGACCCAGTACTTC
CASSQDGEETQYF
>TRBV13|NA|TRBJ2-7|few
TGTGCCAGCAGCCGGAGCTACGAGCAGTACTTC
CASSRSYEQYF
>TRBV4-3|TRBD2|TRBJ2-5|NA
TGCGCCAGCAGCCAAGATCCAATCCGGGGGGAAGAGGAGACCCAGTACTTC
CASSQDPIRGEEETQYF
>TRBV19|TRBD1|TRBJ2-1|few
TGTGCCAGTAGTATCCAGGGGGCATCCTACAATGAGCAGTTCTTC
CASSIQGASYNEQFF
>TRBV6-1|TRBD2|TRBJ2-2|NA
TGTGCCAGCAGTGTCGGGGGGAGGACCGGGGAGCTGTTTTTT
CASSVGGRTGELFF
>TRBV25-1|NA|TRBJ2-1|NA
TGTGCCAGCAGTGCCGGACAATACAATGAGCAGTTCTTC
CASSAGQYNEQFF
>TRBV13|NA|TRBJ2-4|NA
TGTGCCAGCAGCGATCAGGTAGCCAAAAACATTCAGTACTTC
CASSDQVAKNIQYF
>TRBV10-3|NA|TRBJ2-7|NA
TGTGCCATCAGTGAGGGCAGGGTTAACGAGCAGTACTTC
CAISEGRVNEQYF
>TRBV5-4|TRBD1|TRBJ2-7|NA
TGTGCCAGCAGCCCCCCGACAGGGAGCTCCTACGAGCAGTACTTC
CASSPPTGSSYEQYF
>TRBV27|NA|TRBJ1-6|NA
TGTGCCAGCAGTTCCTGGGCAGGGATAAATTCACCCCTCCACTTT
CASSSWAGINSPLHF
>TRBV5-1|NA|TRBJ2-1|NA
TGCGCCAGCAGCTTGCGCCTAGCGAGGTACAATGAGCAGTTCTTC
CASSLRLARYNEQFF
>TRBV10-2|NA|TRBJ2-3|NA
TGCGCCAGCAGTGAGCTGGGGCGCACAGATACGCAGTATTTT
CASSELGRTDTQYF
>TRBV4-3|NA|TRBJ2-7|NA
TGCGCCAGCAGCGAGGGGGACGGCTACGAGCAGTACTTC
CASSEGDGYEQYF
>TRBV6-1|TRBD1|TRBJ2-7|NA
TGTGCCACGTGTCCCCTAAGACAGGGGGGGTACGAGCAGTACTTC
CATCPLRQGGYEQYF
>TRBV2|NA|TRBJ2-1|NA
TGTGCCAGCAAGGGTGAGGGCACCTACAATGAGCAGTTCTTC
CASKGEGTYNEQFF
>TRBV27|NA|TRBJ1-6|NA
TGTGCCAGCAGTTTGATCCCAGGCAGGGGTAATTCACCCCTCCACTTT
CASSLIPGRGNSPLHF
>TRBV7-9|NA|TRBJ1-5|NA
TGTGCCAGCAGCCTCCAGGGTCCTTATCAGCCCCAGCATTTT
CASSLQGPYQPQHF
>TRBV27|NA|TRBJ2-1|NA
TGTGCCAGCAGTTTATCGGCGGGGAGCTCCTACAATGAGCAGTTCTTC
CASSLSAGSSYNEQFF
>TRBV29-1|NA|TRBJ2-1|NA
TGCAGCGTTGTTCCGGGGAACGGTGAGCAGTTCTTC
CSVVPGNGEQFF
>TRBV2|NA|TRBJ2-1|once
TGTGCCAGCAGTTTCGGTTATTCCTACAATGAGCAGTTCTTC
CASSFGYSYNEQFF
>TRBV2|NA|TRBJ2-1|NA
TGTGCCAGCAGTGTTCGGTACAATGAGCAGTTCTTC
CASSVRYNEQFF
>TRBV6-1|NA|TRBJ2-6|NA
TGTGCCAGCAGTGAATTAAGGGGAGGCAGCTCTGGGGCCAACGTCCTGACTTTC
CASSELRGGSSGANVLTF
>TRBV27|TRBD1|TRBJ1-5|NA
TGTGCCAGCAGTCAGGGGGCCGGGAGCAATCAGCCCCAGCATTTT
CASSQGAGSNQPQHF